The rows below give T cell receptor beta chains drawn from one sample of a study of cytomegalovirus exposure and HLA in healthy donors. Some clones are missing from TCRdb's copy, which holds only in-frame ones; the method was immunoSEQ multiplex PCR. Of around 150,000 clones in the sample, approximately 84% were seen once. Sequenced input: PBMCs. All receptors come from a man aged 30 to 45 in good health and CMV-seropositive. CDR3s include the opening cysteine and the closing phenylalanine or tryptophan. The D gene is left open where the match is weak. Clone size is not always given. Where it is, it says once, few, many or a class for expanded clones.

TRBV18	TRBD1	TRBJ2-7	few	CASFAGQGDEQYF	TGTGCCAGCTTCGCAGGACAGGGGGACGAGCAGTACTTC
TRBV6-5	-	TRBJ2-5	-	CASSWAGVGETQYF	TGTGCCAGCAGCTGGGCCGGGGTAGGGGAGACCCAGTACTTC
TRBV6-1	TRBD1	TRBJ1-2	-	CASSRQGWDGYTF	TGTGCCAGCAGCCGACAGGGGTGGGATGGCTACACCTTC
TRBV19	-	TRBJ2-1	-	CASSLTWTYNEQFF	TGTGCCAGTAGTTTAACATGGACATACAATGAGCAGTTCTTC
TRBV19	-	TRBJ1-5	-	CASSIGVKLGGNQPQHF	TGTGCCAGTAGTATTGGTGTGAAACTCGGGGGCAATCAGCCCCAGCATTTT
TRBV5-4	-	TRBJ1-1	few	CASSLWGENTEAFF	TGTGCCAGCAGCTTGTGGGGGGAGAACACTGAAGCTTTCTTT
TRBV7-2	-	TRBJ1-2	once	CASSYLGAGGYTF	TGTGCCAGCAGCTACTTGGGGGCAGGGGGCTACACCTTC
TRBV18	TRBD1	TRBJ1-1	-	CASSPSAGTDEAFF	TGTGCCAGCTCACCATCCGCCGGGACAGATGAAGCTTTCTTT
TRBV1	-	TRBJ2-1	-	CTSSPRVMAGAGFF	TGCACCAGCAGCCCGAGGGTTATGGCGGGAGCGGGGTTCTTC
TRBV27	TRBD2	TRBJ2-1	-	CASAPPGLNYNEQFF	TGTGCCAGCGCTCCCCCGGGACTAAATTACAATGAGCAGTTCTTC
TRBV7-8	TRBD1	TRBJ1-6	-	CASRDRDLRFLHF	TGTGCCAGCAGAGACAGGGATTTGAGGTTCCTCCACTTT
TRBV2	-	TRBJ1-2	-	CASSTIGATVVYGYTF	TGTGCCAGCAGTACTATTGGGGCCACGGTCGTCTATGGCTACACCTTC
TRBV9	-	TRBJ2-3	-	CASSVSGGGTDTQYF	TGTGCCAGCAGCGTCAGCGGTGGTGGCACAGATACGCAGTATTTT
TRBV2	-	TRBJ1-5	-	CASSDRVWNQPQHF	TGTGCCAGCAGTGACAGGGTGTGGAATCAGCCCCAGCATTTT
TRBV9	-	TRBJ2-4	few	CASSVARLAKNIQYF	TGTGCCAGCAGCGTAGCGCGACTAGCCAAAAACATTCAGTACTTC
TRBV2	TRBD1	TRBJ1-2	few	CASSPGTEPFYTF	TGTGCCAGCAGTCCCGGGACAGAGCCCTTCTACACCTTC
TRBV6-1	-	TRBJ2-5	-	CASKETVHPQETQYF	TGTGCCAGCAAGGAGACAGTGCATCCCCAAGAGACCCAGTACTTC
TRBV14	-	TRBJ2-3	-	CASSRWATDTQYF	TGTGCCAGCAGCCGGTGGGCCACAGATACGCAGTATTTT
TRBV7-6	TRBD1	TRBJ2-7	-	CASSLSPGQGSAEQYF	TGTGCCAGCAGCTTGTCCCCGGGACAGGGTTCGGCCGAGCAGTACTTC
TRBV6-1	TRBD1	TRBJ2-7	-	CASSFRTGNEQYF	TGTGCCAGCAGTTTTCGGACAGGGAACGAGCAGTACTTC
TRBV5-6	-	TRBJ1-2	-	CASSLRTDSPHYGYTF	TGTGCCAGCAGCTTACGGACAGACTCCCCACACTATGGCTACACCTTC
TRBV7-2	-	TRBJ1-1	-	CASSKQGIDTEAFF	TGTGCCAGCAGCAAACAGGGTATAGACACTGAAGCTTTCTTT
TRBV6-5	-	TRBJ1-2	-	CASSYRPSWYGYTF	TGTGCCAGCAGTTACCGGCCTAGTTGGTATGGCTACACCTTC
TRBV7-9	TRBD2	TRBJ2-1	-	CASSFSGRSSYNEQFF	TGTGCCAGCAGCTTTAGCGGGAGGAGCTCCTACAATGAGCAGTTCTTC
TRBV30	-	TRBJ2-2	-	CAWRQASTGELFF	TGTGCCTGGAGACAGGCGAGCACCGGGGAGCTGTTTTTT
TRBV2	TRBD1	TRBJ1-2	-	CASKEQGARGYGYTF	TGTGCCAGCAAGGAACAGGGGGCGCGAGGCTATGGCTACACCTTC
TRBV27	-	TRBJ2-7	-	CASSSLDMRTYEQYF	TGTGCCAGCAGTTCACTGGACATGCGGACCTACGAGCAGTACTTC
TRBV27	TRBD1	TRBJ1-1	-	CASSFSGQLVVNTEAFF	TGTGCCAGCAGTTTTTCGGGACAGCTGGTAGTGAACACTGAAGCTTTCTTT
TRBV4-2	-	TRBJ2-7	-	CASSQEYGGRSYEQYF	TGTGCCAGCAGCCAAGAATACGGCGGTAGATCCTACGAGCAGTACTTC
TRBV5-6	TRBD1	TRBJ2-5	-	CASSLRGQGQETQYF	TGTGCCAGCAGCCTCCGTGGACAGGGACAAGAGACCCAGTACTTC
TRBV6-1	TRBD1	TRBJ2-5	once	CASRPGQLNQETQYF	TGTGCCAGCAGGCCGGGACAGTTGAATCAAGAGACCCAGTACTTC
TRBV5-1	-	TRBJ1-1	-	CASSLTVNTEAFF	TGCGCCAGCAGCTTGACAGTGAACACTGAAGCTTTCTTT
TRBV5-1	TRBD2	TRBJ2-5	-	CASSLGGLAGDETQYF	TGCGCCAGCAGCTTGGGCGGACTAGCGGGGGATGAGACCCAGTACTTC
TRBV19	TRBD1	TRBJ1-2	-	CASRQGASYGYTF	TGTGCCAGCCGACAGGGGGCAAGTTATGGCTACACCTTC
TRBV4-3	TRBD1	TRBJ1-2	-	CASSPGVGPQGVYGYTF	TGCGCCAGCAGCCCTGGGGTGGGACCACAGGGGGTTTATGGCTACACCTTC
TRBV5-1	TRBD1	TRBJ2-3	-	CASSPTRQGAVKDTQYF	TGCGCCAGCAGCCCTACACGACAGGGGGCAGTTAAAGATACGCAGTATTTT
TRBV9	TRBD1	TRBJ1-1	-	CASSWTGGTEAFF	TGTGCCAGCAGCTGGACAGGGGGAACTGAAGCTTTCTTT
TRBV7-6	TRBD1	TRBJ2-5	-	CASSFEQGGPETQYF	TGTGCCAGCAGCTTTGAACAGGGGGGCCCAGAGACCCAGTACTTC
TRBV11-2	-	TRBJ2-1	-	CASSSSLLANEQFF	TGTGCCAGCAGCTCGTCTCTTCTAGCGAATGAGCAGTTCTTC
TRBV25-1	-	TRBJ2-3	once	CASSRGKTDTQYF	TGTGCCAGCAGTAGGGGGAAAACAGATACGCAGTATTTT